A selection of T cell receptor beta chains follows, all from one sample in a study of memory CD4+ T cells and cytomegalovirus serostatus. Sequencing used immunoSEQ multiplex PCR; TCRdb keeps in-frame clones, though not all of them. Of about 50,000 clones listed, about four fifths are singletons. Sequenced input: memory CD4+ T cells from blood. The source of these receptors is an adult in good health and CMV-seronegative. Both conserved end residues are part of each CDR3. Fields, in order: J gene, D gene, V gene, clone size, CDR3 protein, CDR3 DNA. A D gene is named only where the DNA matches it firmly. Part of the rows lack a size; the others show once, few, many or a class for expanded clones.

TRBJ2-3	TRBD1	TRBV30	few	CASDATGTGGTDTQYF	TGTGCCTCAGATGCCACCGGGACAGGAGGCACAGATACGCAGTATTTT
TRBJ2-2	.	TRBV11-1	.	CASDPDGNTGELFF	TGTGCCAGCGACCCGGACGGAAACACCGGGGAGCTGTTTTTT
TRBJ2-5	TRBD1	TRBV29-1	.	CSVVAGGETQYF	TGCAGCGTTGTGGCAGGGGGAGAGACCCAGTACTTC
TRBJ1-1	.	TRBV4-3	.	CASSRRGGGNTEAFF	TGCGCCAGCAGCCGCAGAGGTGGGGGGAACACTGAAGCTTTCTTT
TRBJ2-3	.	TRBV27	.	CASSFVGGAIDTQYF	TGTGCCAGCAGTTTTGTGGGGGGGGCGATAGATACGCAGTATTTT
TRBJ2-3	.	TRBV5-6	once	CASSLRMGSSTDTQYF	TGTGCCAGCAGCCTGCGGATGGGTAGTTCCACAGATACGCAGTATTTT
TRBJ1-1	TRBD1	TRBV5-6	.	CASTPSRTGPAFF	TGTGCCAGCACCCCCAGTCGGACAGGGCCAGCTTTCTTT
TRBJ1-5	TRBD1	TRBV7-2	.	CASSLEDRANQPQHF	TGTGCCAGCAGCTTAGAGGACAGGGCCAATCAGCCCCAGCATTTT
TRBJ2-1	TRBD1	TRBV15	.	CATSSRQGAVYEQFF	TGTGCCACCAGCAGTCGACAGGGGGCGGTTTATGAGCAGTTCTTC
TRBJ1-4	.	TRBV27	.	CASSFLSRSNEKLFF	TGTGCCAGCAGTTTCCTCTCGAGATCTAATGAAAAACTGTTTTTT
TRBJ1-2	.	TRBV5-4	few	CASSLVGRTFGGYTF	TGTGCCAGCAGCTTGGTTGGGCGGACCTTCGGTGGCTACACCTTC
TRBJ2-1	.	TRBV7-2	.	CASSPSYGNGYRTYNEQFF	TGTGCCAGCAGCCCGAGTTACGGAAACGGGTATCGGACCTACAATGAGCAGTTCTTC
TRBJ2-3	.	TRBV2	few	CAGTEGRLTDTQYF	TGTGCCGGGACGGAGGGGCGGTTAACAGATACGCAGTATTTT
TRBJ2-7	.	TRBV6-1	.	CASSVEGFSYEQYF	TGTGCCAGCAGTGTGGAGGGATTCTCCTACGAGCAGTACTTC
TRBJ1-2	TRBD1	TRBV6-1	.	CASRGTGSFYGYTF	TGTGCCAGCAGGGGGACAGGATCGTTCTATGGCTACACCTTC
TRBJ1-2	.	TRBV18	.	CASSRDVNYGYTF	TGTGCCAGCTCCCGGGACGTAAACTATGGCTACACCTTC
TRBJ1-3	.	TRBV4-2	.	CASSPGTERRAGNTIYF	TGTGCCAGCAGCCCCGGAACCGAACGTAGGGCCGGGAACACCATATATTTT
TRBJ1-1	.	TRBV7-9	.	CASRPGTVRLAAFF	TGTGCCAGCAGACCCGGGACGGTAAGGTTGGCAGCTTTCTTT
TRBJ2-7	.	TRBV7-2	.	CASSPTRGSSEQYF	TGTGCCAGCAGCCCGACTAGGGGATCATCCGAGCAGTACTTC
TRBJ1-2	.	TRBV19	.	CASSTQSQGNYGYTF	TGTGCCAGTAGTACACAATCACAGGGAAACTATGGCTACACCTTC
TRBJ2-2	.	TRBV5-1	.	CASRRTSNTGELFF	TGCGCCAGCAGGAGAACAAGTAACACCGGGGAGCTGTTTTTT
TRBJ2-2	.	TRBV29-1	.	CSVGTFTNTGELFF	TGCAGCGTTGGTACTTTTACGAACACCGGGGAGCTGTTTTTT
TRBJ2-1	TRBD1	TRBV2	.	CASGEQGYDEQFF	TGTGCCAGCGGTGAACAGGGGTATGATGAGCAGTTCTTC
TRBJ2-2	.	TRBV5-1	once	CASTRGIKDTGELFF	TGCGCCAGCACCCGGGGGATTAAGGACACCGGGGAGCTGTTTTTT
TRBJ1-5	.	TRBV15	.	CAVQHRLGVSNQPQHF	TGTGCCGTACAGCACCGTTTGGGCGTTAGCAATCAGCCCCAGCATTTT
TRBJ2-2	.	TRBV7-2	once	CASRLGDTGELFF	TGTGCCAGCAGACTAGGGGACACCGGGGAGCTGTTTTTT
TRBJ2-1	TRBD2	TRBV28	.	CASSFGSSGGANEQFF	TGTGCCAGCAGTTTTGGGTCTAGCGGGGGGGCCAATGAGCAGTTCTTC
TRBJ1-1	.	TRBV14	.	CASSSSPNTEAFF	TGTGCCAGCAGCAGCTCCCCGAACACTGAAGCTTTCTTT
TRBJ1-6	.	TRBV19	medium-sized	CASSIAGSSYNSPLHF	TGTGCCAGTAGTATAGCCGGGAGCTCCTATAATTCACCCCTCCACTTT
TRBJ1-5	TRBD1	TRBV6-1	once	CASSEVLTGSRGNQPQHF	TGTGCCAGCAGTGAAGTCTTGACAGGGAGCAGGGGCAATCAGCCCCAGCATTTT
TRBJ1-5	.	TRBV15	few	CATSRGSFNQPQHF	TGTGCCACCAGCAGGGGCAGTTTCAATCAGCCCCAGCATTTT
TRBJ1-5	.	TRBV18	.	CASSPFGRRVGNQPQHF	TGTGCCAGCTCACCGTTCGGGAGGCGAGTGGGTAATCAGCCCCAGCATTTT
TRBJ1-1	.	TRBV5-1	.	CASSLGHTYDTEAFF	TGCGCCAGCAGCTTGGGACACACCTACGACACTGAAGCTTTCTTT
TRBJ2-5	TRBD2	TRBV7-2	.	CASSRLGGGAKETQYF	TGTGCCAGCAGTCGCCTTGGCGGGGGGGCAAAGGAGACCCAGTACTTC
TRBJ1-1	.	TRBV6-6	once	CASLGHMNTEAFF	TGTGCCAGCCTGGGACACATGAACACTGAAGCTTTCTTT
TRBJ1-2	TRBD1	TRBV9	few	CASSVTGGLLWYGYTF	TGTGCCAGCAGCGTGACAGGGGGCTTGCTATGGTATGGCTACACCTTC
TRBJ1-2	TRBD1	TRBV6-6	.	CASSSDRGSDGYTF	TGTGCCAGCAGTTCTGACAGGGGATCTGATGGCTACACCTTC
TRBJ2-7	.	TRBV30	.	CAWGDGTYEQYF	TGTGCCTGGGGGGACGGGACCTACGAGCAGTACTTC
TRBJ2-7	TRBD1	TRBV7-2	.	CASSLAWDSIYEQYF	TGTGCCAGCAGCTTAGCTTGGGACAGCATCTACGAGCAGTACTTC
TRBJ2-7	.	TRBV20-1	.	CSARISGVSHF	TGCAGTGCTAGAATATCTGGTGTTAGCCACTTC
TRBJ1-5	.	TRBV5-4	once	CASSLGGDNQPQHF	TGTGCCAGCAGCTTGGGTGGGGACAATCAGCCCCAGCATTTT
TRBJ1-1	.	TRBV2	.	CADSAGWTNTEAFF	TGTGCCGACAGCGCGGGGTGGACGAACACTGAAGCTTTCTTT
TRBJ1-1	TRBD1	TRBV4-1	.	CASSQEGRGGTEAFF	TGCGCCAGCAGCCAAGAAGGCAGGGGGGGCACTGAAGCTTTCTTT
TRBJ1-3	.	TRBV9	.	CASSVGSASSGNTIYF	TGTGCCAGCAGCGTAGGGTCGGCGAGCTCTGGAAACACCATATATTTT
TRBJ1-5	.	TRBV6-1	.	CASSRGPQPQHF	TGTGCCAGCAGCCGCGGACCGCAGCCCCAGCATTTT
TRBJ2-3	TRBD2	TRBV7-2	.	CASSFAGLAGDTQYF	TGTGCCAGCAGCTTCGCCGGACTAGCGGGGGATACGCAGTATTTT
TRBJ2-3	.	TRBV2	.	CATKGGPSTDTQYF	TGTGCCACAAAGGGGGGGCCTAGCACAGATACGCAGTATTTT
TRBJ2-1	.	TRBV2	.	CASSEALRGDGAQFF	TGTGCCAGCAGTGAAGCGCTTCGAGGGGATGGGGCGCAGTTCTTC
TRBJ1-2	.	TRBV2	.	CASKGTQVNYGYTF	TGTGCCAGCAAGGGCACCCAGGTGAACTATGGCTACACCTTC
TRBJ1-1	.	TRBV5-1	.	CASSLDWGGGTEAFF	TGCGCCAGCAGCTTGGATTGGGGAGGGGGCACTGAAGCTTTCTTT
TRBJ1-6	.	TRBV30	.	CAWSIPNSPLHF	TGTGCCTGGAGTATCCCAAATTCACCCCTCCACTTT
TRBJ2-6	.	TRBV2	.	CASRGSGANVLTF	TGTGCCAGCAGAGGATCCGGGGCCAACGTCCTGACTTTC